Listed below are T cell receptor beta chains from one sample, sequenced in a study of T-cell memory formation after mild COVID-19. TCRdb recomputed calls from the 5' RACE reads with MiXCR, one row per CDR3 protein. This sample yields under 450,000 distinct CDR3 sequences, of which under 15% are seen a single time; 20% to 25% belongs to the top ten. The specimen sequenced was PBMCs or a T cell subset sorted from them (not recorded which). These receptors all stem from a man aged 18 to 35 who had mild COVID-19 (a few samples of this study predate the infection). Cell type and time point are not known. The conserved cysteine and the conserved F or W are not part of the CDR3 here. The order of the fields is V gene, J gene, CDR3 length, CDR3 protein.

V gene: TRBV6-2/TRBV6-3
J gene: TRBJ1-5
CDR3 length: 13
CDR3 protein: ASSYRRALNQPQH

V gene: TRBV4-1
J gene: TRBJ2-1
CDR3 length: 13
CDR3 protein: ASSKVGSTRNEQF

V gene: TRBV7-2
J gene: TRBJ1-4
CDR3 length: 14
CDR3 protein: ASSLRISATNEKLF

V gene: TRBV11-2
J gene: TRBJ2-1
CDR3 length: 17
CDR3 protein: ASSLDLFSGGGSYNEQF

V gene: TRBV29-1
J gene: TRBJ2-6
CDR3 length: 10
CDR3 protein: SGSSGANVLT

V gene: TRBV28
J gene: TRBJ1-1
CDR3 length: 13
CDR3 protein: ASSSRAGGCTEAF

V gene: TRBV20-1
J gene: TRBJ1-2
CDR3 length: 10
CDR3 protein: SARVQNYGYT

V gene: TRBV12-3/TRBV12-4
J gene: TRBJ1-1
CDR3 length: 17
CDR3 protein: ASSPSGRSLLFMNTEAF

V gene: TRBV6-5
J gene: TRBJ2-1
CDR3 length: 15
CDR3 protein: ASSLFGRGRGNVEQF

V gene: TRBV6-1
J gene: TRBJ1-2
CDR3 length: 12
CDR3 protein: ASTLGRSNYGYT

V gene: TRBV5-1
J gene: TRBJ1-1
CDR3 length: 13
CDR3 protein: ASSSRQDRNTEAF

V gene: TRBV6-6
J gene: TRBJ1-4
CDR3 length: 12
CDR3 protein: ASSYEDSNEKLF

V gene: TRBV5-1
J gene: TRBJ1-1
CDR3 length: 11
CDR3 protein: ASSRPPDTEAF

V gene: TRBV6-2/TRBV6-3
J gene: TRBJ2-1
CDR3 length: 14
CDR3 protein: ASSYGGTGIRNEQF

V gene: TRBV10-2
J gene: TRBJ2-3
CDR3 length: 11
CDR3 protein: ASSGGLVDTQY

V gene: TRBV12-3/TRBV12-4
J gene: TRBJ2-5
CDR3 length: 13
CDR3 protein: ASTPSPDFKETQY

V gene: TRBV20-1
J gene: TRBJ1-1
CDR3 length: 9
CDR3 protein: SARPGEIAF

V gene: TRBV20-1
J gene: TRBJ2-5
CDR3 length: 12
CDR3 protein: SARDWENQETQY

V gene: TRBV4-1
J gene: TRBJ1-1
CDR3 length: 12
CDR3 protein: ASSPGRGGTEAF

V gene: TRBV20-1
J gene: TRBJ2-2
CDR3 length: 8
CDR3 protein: SARSGELF

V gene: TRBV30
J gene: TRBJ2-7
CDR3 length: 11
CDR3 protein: AWSVSYIYEQY

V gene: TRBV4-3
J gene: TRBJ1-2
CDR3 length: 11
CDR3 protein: ASSQDEGDGYT

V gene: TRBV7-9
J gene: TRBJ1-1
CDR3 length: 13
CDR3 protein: ASSLNLKGFTEAF

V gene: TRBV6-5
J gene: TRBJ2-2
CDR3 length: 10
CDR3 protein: ASTPNNGELF

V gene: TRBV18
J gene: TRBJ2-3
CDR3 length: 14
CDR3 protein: ASSPVDVPGPDTQY

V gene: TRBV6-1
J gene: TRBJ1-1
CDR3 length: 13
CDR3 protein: ASSEAPTGGTEAF

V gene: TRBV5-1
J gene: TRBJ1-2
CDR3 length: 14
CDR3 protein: ASSLGVAGFRCGYT

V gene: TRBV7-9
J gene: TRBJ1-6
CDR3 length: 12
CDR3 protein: ASSPGQDYSPLH

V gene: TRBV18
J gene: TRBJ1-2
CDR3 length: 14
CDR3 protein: ASSPREPGGDYGYT

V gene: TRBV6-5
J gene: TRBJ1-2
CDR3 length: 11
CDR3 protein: ASRPIEHYGYT

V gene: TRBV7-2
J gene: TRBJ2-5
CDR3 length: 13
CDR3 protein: ASSQLAGGEETQY

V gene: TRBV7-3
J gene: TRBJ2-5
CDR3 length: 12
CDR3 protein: ASSLGPFQETQY

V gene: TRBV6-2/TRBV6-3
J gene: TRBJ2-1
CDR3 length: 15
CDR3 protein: ASSYTRTGGPYNEQF

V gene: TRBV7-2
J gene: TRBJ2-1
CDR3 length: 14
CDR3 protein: ASSFPAGQGDNEQF

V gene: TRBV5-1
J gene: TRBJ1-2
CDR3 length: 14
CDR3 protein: ASSLVGGSANYGYT

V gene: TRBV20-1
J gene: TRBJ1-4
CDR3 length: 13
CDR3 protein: SAPGARGRGEKLF

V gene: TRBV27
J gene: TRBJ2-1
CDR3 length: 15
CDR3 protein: ASSSTALAGAINEQF

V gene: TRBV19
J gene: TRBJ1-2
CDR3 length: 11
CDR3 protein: ASSITGGYGYT

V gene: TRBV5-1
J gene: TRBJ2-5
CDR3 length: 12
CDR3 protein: ASFGLAGEETQY

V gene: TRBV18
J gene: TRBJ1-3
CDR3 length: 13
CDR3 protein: ASSRDSLSGNTIY